Following are 19 T cell receptor beta chains from one sample sequenced in a study of metastatic and nonmetastatic thyroid tumors. Patients had received no treatment of any kind before thyroid surgery. TCRdb recomputed clones from the PCR reads via MiXCR. The sample lists roughly 10,000 clones; roughly 21% were seen once. The specimen sequenced was adjacent normal tissue. Every receptor here comes from a female donor with papillary thyroid cancer or a benign thyroid nodule (not recorded which). Some clones in this sample may be carry-over from other donors' samples.

This chain connects TRBV6-2 or TRBV6-3 to TRBJ1-6; D unclear. There are 17 residues in the CDR3. V was pared by 4 bases and J by 0 bases, with 13 bases between. Per germline, CDR1 MNHEY and CDR2 SVGEGT. The CDR3 here is CASSSPAVSSYNSPLHF. In DNA, the CDR3 is TGTGCCAGCAGTTCGCCCGCGGTGAGCTCCTATAATTCACCCCTCCACTTT.

This chain connects TRBV27 to TRBJ2-2; the D gene is possibly TRBD1 (6 bases). Germline CDR1 is MNHEY and CDR2 is SMNVEV (reference sequence). This CDR3 has 14 amino acids. V was shortened by 7 bases and J by 7 bases, with 16 bases between the two germline ends. CDR3 region: CASKSQGNHGELFF. Here the CDR3 DNA reads TGTGCCAGCAAATCCCAGGGGAATCACGGGGAGCTGTTTTTT.

This clone was detected a few times. A much larger clonotype is one base distant, so this may be a read error. The chain is built from TRBV10-2 and TRBJ2-3; D may be TRBD2 (6 bases). Between the trimmed V and J ends, which lost 7 bases and 7 bases, there was a span of 9 bases. This CDR3 has 11 amino acids. Germline CDR1 and CDR2: WSHSY and SAAADI. The CDR3 coding sequence is TGCGCCAGCATTGGGGGGTATACGCAGTATTTT. This codes for CASIGGYTQYF.

The chain couples TRBV7-2 to TRBJ1-1, with 7 bases that match TRBD1. CDR3 length: 13 residues. Losses at the gene ends were 3 bases for V and 3 bases for J; bases not matched to a gene: 1. CDR1 is SGHTA and CDR2 is FQGNSA in the germline V gene. The CDR3 reads CASSLGQYTEAFF. The CDR3 DNA reads TGTGCCAGCAGCTTGGGACAGTACACTGAAGCTTTCTTT.

This clone was observed at least ten times. This chain's CDR3 is CASSFSGGGGYTF. The CDR3 nucleotides read TGTGCCAGCAGCTTTTCCGGGGGCGGCGGCTACACCTTC. This chain connects TRBV11-1 to TRBJ1-2, with D maybe TRBD1 (6 bases). V was shortened by 3 bases and J by 8 bases, with 13 bases between the two germline ends. The CDR3 spans 13 residues. In germline, CDR1 is SGHAT, CDR2 FQDESV (reference sequence).

There are many counts of this clone. The chain links TRBV4-2 to TRBJ2-3; D not certain. The CDR3 extends over 16 amino acids. Per germline, CDR1 LGHNA and CDR2 YNFKEQ. V was shortened by 1 base and J by 0 bases, with 11 bases between the two germline ends. Here the CDR3 reads CASSQAGPSSTDTQYF. CDR3 sequence (DNA): TGTGCCAGCAGCCAAGCAGGACCCTCTAGCACAGATACGCAGTATTTT.

This clone has only a few counts. The CDR3 coding sequence is TGTGCCAGCAGTTTATCCCTGACTAACACCGGGGAGCTGTTTTTT. The encoded protein is CASSLSLTNTGELFF. The gene calls are TRBV28 and TRBJ2-2, with D unresolved. The V gene lost 1 base and the J gene lost 2 bases, with 8 bases spanning the gap. There are 15 residues in the CDR3. The V gene's germline CDR1 is MDHEN and CDR2 SYDVKM.

This clone rates as medium-sized. The genes are TRBV6-1 and TRBJ2-1, with TRBD2 identical over 8 bases. V lost 8 bases and J lost 8; bases outside the gene matches: 8. Germline loops: CDR1 MNHNS, CDR2 SASEGT. There are 13 residues in the CDR3. For the CDR3, the DNA is TGTGCCAGCGGAGCGGGAGTTATGGATGAGCAGTTCTTC. It is translated as CASGAGVMDEQFF.

About this clone itself: The CDR3 carries no conserved terminal phenylalanine or tryptophan, so it likely arises from a read error. No DNA is shown, since the ends of the CDR3 on it are uncertain; the CDR3 is the one TCRdb lists. This chain joins TRBV5-6 and TRBJ1-2; the listed D gene, TRBD1, was not tested against the DNA. Germline loops: CDR1 SGHDT, CDR2 YYEEEE. The CDR3 is made up of 15 amino acids, end residues included. CDR3 in amino acids: CVSSINGQGVYGYTC.

This clone was recorded many times. The chain joins TRBV7-9 to TRBJ2-1, with TRBD2 identical over 7 bases. The V segment lost 1 base and the J segment 10 bases; nucleotides outside the gene matches: 4. The CDR3 consists of 13 residues. Per the germline V gene, CDR1 is SEHNR and CDR2 is FQNEAQ (reference sequence). This CDR3 is CASSLVAGSEQFF. As DNA, the CDR3 is TGTGCCAGCAGCTTAGTAGCGGGTTCCGAGCAGTTCTTC.

This clone is termed medium-sized. The J gene is TRBJ1-6, the V gene TRBV28; no clear D. Looked up from germline, CDR1 is MDHEN and CDR2 is SYDVKM. The CDR3 extends over 17 amino acids. Trimming stripped 6 bases from V and 0 bases from J, with 15 bases between. CDR3 protein: CASSLMDRSSYNSPLHF. The CDR3 nucleotides are TGTGCCAGCAGCTTAATGGACCGGAGCTCCTATAATTCACCCCTCCACTTT.

The gene calls are TRBV5-1 and TRBJ1-1, with no clear D. CDR3 length equals 15 residues. The V gene's germline CDR1 is SGHRS and CDR2 YFSETQ. Trimming pared 4 bases from V and 0 bases from J, leaving 13 bases between. The CDR3 reads CASSTSWGLNTEAFF. The CDR3 nucleotides read TGCGCCAGCAGCACAAGCTGGGGTTTGAACACTGAAGCTTTCTTT.

The genes are TRBV5-8 and TRBJ2-4; either TRBD1 or TRBD2 may supply D (5 bases each). The CDR3 is made up of 15 amino acids. Between the trimmed V and J ends, which lost 4 bases and 1 base, there was a span of 12 bases. The germline CDR1 and CDR2 sequences are SGHTS and YDEGEE. The CDR3 is CASSPGHSAKNIQYF. The CDR3 DNA reads TGTGCCAGCAGCCCGGGGCATTCGGCCAAAAACATTCAGTACTTC.

This clone was picked up a small number of times. The rearrangement links TRBV6-5 to TRBJ2-3, with D uncertain. V gave up 5 bases and J gave up 0 bases, with 21 bases separating them. Germline V CDR1 and CDR2: MNHEY, SVGAGI. The CDR3 runs to 18 residues. This CDR3 reads CASSRAWSPTASTDTQYF. CDR3 coding DNA: TGTGCCAGCAGTCGCGCTTGGAGCCCCACGGCTAGCACAGATACGCAGTATTTT.

A remark on this clone: A junction end diverges from the germline sequence, so it may reflect a read error. This chain joins TRBV5-1 and TRBJ2-5; possibly TRBD2 for D (6 bases). The CDR3 consists of 14 residues. Germline CDR1 and CDR2: SGHRS and YFSETQ. Here the CDR3 reads CASSLDIGGENQYF. DNA of the CDR3: TGCGCCAGCAGCCTGGATATTGGAGGGGAGAACCAGTACTTC.

This clone was recorded a few times. Here the CDR3 reads CASSRTSAAGELFF. The CDR3 nucleotides are TGTGCCAGCAGTCGGACTAGCGCTGCCGGGGAGCTGTTTTTT. The chain couples TRBV28 to TRBJ2-2, with 9 bases lining up with TRBD2. V dropped 5 bases and J dropped 6; count of bases not matched to a gene: 4. The CDR3 is 14 residues long. The germline V gene encodes CDR1 MDHEN and CDR2 SYDVKM.

V gene TRBV6-2 or TRBV6-3 combines with J gene TRBJ1-1; TRBD1 matches at 9 bases. The trim removed 0 bases at V and 5 bases at J, leaving 16 bases unmatched. CDR1 and CDR2 (germline): MNHEY, SVGEGT. This CDR3 comprises 19 residues. CDR3: CASSYSGTGNRRGGTEAFF. The CDR3 DNA is TGTGCCAGCAGTTACTCCGGGACAGGGAATAGGAGGGGTGGAACTGAAGCTTTCTTT.

This clone has ten or more counts. This chain's CDR3 is CAWSVWGQGENTEAFF. CDR3 DNA: TGTGCCTGGAGTGTTTGGGGACAGGGGGAGAACACTGAAGCTTTCTTT. The genes are TRBV30 and TRBJ1-1; 11 bases are a match to TRBD1. Germline V gene lookup returns CDR1 GTSNPN and CDR2 SVGIG (reference sequence). Trimming at V came to 0 bases and at J to 1 base, leaving 4 bases not matched to a gene. The CDR3 runs to 16 residues. The full variable domain, completed using reference TRBV30 and TRBJ1-1, is SQTIHQWPATLVQPVGSPLSLECTVEGTSNPNLYWYRQAAGRGLQLLFYSVGIGQISSEVPQNLSASRPQDRQFILSSKKLLLSDSGFYLCAWSVWGQGENTEAFFGQGTRLTVV.

This clone was seen repeatedly, ten times or more. The rearrangement joins TRBV29-1 to TRBJ1-5; a possible D gene is TRBD1 (6 bases). The V gene's germline CDR1 is SQVTM and CDR2 ANQGSEA. Trimming took 6 bases from V and 0 from J, leaving 9 bases between them. The CDR3 sequence is 13 residues long. Written as DNA, the CDR3 is TGCAGCGTCCAGGGGAATAGCAATCAGCCCCAGCATTTT. The encoded protein is CSVQGNSNQPQHF.